A single T cell receptor (beta chain) is shown here with its context. The CDR3 runs 14 residues. CDR1 and CDR2 (germline): SGHTA, FQGTGA. Trimming removed 5 bases from V and 11 bases from J; junction bases left unmatched: 13. This sample is drawn from a study of shared clonotypes between healthy human individuals. Assay: immunoSEQ multiplex PCR; the TCRdb copy retains only in-frame clones and omits some. The sample records around 1 million clones, about 80% being singletons. The sample was memory CD4+ T cells sorted from blood. The subset here: CD45RA-negative fraction. J is TRBJ1-1 and V is TRBV7-3; 8 nucleotides match TRBD1. This clonotype was obtained from a young man in good health. The chain's CDR3 is CASSTEPGGAKAFF. The CDR3 DNA sequence: TGTGCCAGCAGCACCGAGCCAGGGGGCGCGAAGGCTTTCTTT.